The T cell receptor (beta chain) described here comes from a study of blood T cells in healthy people across ages. The study, taken as a whole, reports: A strong correlation was seen between TCR beta diversity and naive T cell percentage.

Per sample, extraction of total RNA gave at least 5.5 micrograms in every case. This clonotype was counted only a few times. Its antigen is unidentified. From germline, CDR1 is LGHNA and CDR2 YSLEER. The CDR3 is made up of 16 amino acids. The second PCR ran roughly 6 to 11 cycles with a sample-barcoded 5' primer and J-beta primers. Using its own MiXCR run on the 5' RACE reads, TCRdb lists one record per CDR3 protein. The sample holds about 800,000 distinct CDR3 sequences, roughly 25% seen once. These same records also appear under a second study, on T cells of mothers and their children.

Sample: blood. V is TRBV4-3 and J is TRBJ2-5; possibly TRBD2 for D (6 bases). The end of the DNA is better explained by TRBJ2-7, so the J call may be wrong. This receptor was identified in a boy between 10 and 17 years old in good health. The CDR3 loop is CASSQDLDGSTYEQYF. The CDR3 coding sequence is TGCGCCAGCAGCCAAGATTTGGACGGGAGCACCTACGAGCAGTACTTC.